Listed below are T cell receptor beta chains from one sample, sequenced in a study of cytomegalovirus exposure and HLA in healthy donors. Generated by immunoSEQ multiplex PCR, the TCRdb table keeps only in-frame clones and is missing some. The table records 150,000 to 200,000 clones, 84% of them present only once. Sequencing was done on a sample of PBMCs. The receptors shown here come from a man aged 45-60 years in good health and CMV-seropositive. Both conserved end residues are part of each CDR3. The order of the fields is D gene, J gene, V gene, clone size, CDR3 DNA, CDR3 protein. A D gene is named only where the DNA matches it firmly. For some rows the clone size is stated as once, few or many, or as a class when expanded; others skip it.

>TRBD2|TRBJ2-2|TRBV6-1|NA
TGTGCCAGCAGTGGCCTAGCGGGAGGGACCACCGGGGAGCTGTTTTTT
CASSGLAGGTTGELFF
>TRBD1|TRBJ1-5|TRBV19|NA
TGTGCCAGTAGTCCCATGGGACAGGGTTTGAAGCCCCAGCATTTT
CASSPMGQGLKPQHF
>TRBD2|TRBJ2-7|TRBV5-4|NA
TGTGCCAGCAGCTGGGGGGGGAGCGAGCAGTACTTC
CASSWGGSEQYF
>NA|TRBJ1-2|TRBV6-4|NA
TGTGCCAGCAGTGACTCGACGGGGGGAGAGGGGGGGTATGGCTACACCTTC
CASSDSTGGEGGYGYTF
>TRBD2|TRBJ2-1|TRBV5-8|NA
TGTGCCAGCAGCTTAGGAGCTAGCGGGAAATATGAGCAGTTCTTC
CASSLGASGKYEQFF
>NA|TRBJ1-1|TRBV14|NA
TGTGCCAGCAGCCAAGGTGGGAGGGGTGAAGCTTTCTTT
CASSQGGRGEAFF
>NA|TRBJ2-1|TRBV5-1|NA
TGCGCCAGCAGCTTAAGTCTCGGTAATGAGCAGTTCTTC
CASSLSLGNEQFF
>NA|TRBJ1-3|TRBV2|NA
TGTGCCAGCAGTGAGGGACTCATGGGAAACACCATATATTTT
CASSEGLMGNTIYF
>TRBD2|TRBJ2-3|TRBV7-8|NA
TGTGCCAGCCGCCGAACGGGAGGTTTCACAGATACGCAGTATTTT
CASRRTGGFTDTQYF
>NA|TRBJ2-5|TRBV2|few
TGTGCCAGCAGCGGGGGATGGGGGAACCAAGAGACCCAGTACTTC
CASSGGWGNQETQYF
>TRBD1|TRBJ1-1|TRBV5-6|once
TGTGCCAGCAGCTTGGTGGGTGCACAGGGGGACACTGAAGCTTTCTTT
CASSLVGAQGDTEAFF
>NA|TRBJ1-5|TRBV10-3|once
TGTGCCATCAGTGAGTCGTGGAAAGGGGGGGGCAATCAGCCCCAGCATTTT
CAISESWKGGGNQPQHF
>NA|TRBJ2-7|TRBV9|NA
TGTGCCAGCAGCGTAGGAGTGGCCTACGAGCAGTACTTC
CASSVGVAYEQYF
>TRBD1|TRBJ1-1|TRBV12-5|once
TGTGCTAGTGGTTTGGAACCCGGGACAGTCGATGAAGCTTTCTTT
CASGLEPGTVDEAFF
>NA|TRBJ1-2|TRBV5-1|NA
TGCGCCAGCAGCGTTCCTTCTAACTATGGCTACACCTTC
CASSVPSNYGYTF
>NA|TRBJ1-5|TRBV7-9|NA
TGTGCCAGCAGCTTGGAGGGCTCTAGCAATCAGCCCCAGCATTTT
CASSLEGSSNQPQHF
>NA|TRBJ1-6|TRBV30|NA
TGTGCCTGGAGTCTCAGTAATAATTCACCCCTCCACTTT
CAWSLSNNSPLHF
>TRBD2|TRBJ2-1|TRBV5-1|once
TGCGCCAGCAGCTTGGGCCTACTAGCGGAGAACTACAATGAGCAGTTCTTC
CASSLGLLAENYNEQFF
>NA|TRBJ2-7|TRBV11-2|few
TGTGCCAGCAGCTCCCGAGGCGGCGAGCAGTACTTC
CASSSRGGEQYF
>TRBD1|TRBJ1-2|TRBV5-1|NA
TGCGCCAGCAGCTCTGGACAGGGGGCTACCTATGGCTACACCTTC
CASSSGQGATYGYTF
>NA|TRBJ1-2|TRBV7-3|NA
TGTGCCAGCAGCCCCCAAGTAGGGACAACCGACTACACCTTC
CASSPQVGTTDYTF
>TRBD1|TRBJ1-3|TRBV6-5|NA
TGTGCCAGCAGTGCGACAGGGGTTGGAAACACCATATATTTT
CASSATGVGNTIYF
>NA|TRBJ2-5|TRBV10-3|NA
TGTGCCATCACCAGCGAGGAGAGACAGGAGACCCAGTACTTC
CAITSEERQETQYF
>NA|TRBJ2-7|TRBV11-3|NA
TGTGCCAGCAGCTTAGCGCGGGGCTCCTACGAGCAGTACTTC
CASSLARGSYEQYF